Presented here are 17 T cell receptor beta chains from one specimen sequenced in a study of T cells after posttransplantation cyclophosphamide. The method was immunoSEQ multiplex PCR; TCRdb's version includes in-frame clones alone and lacks a portion of them. The table lists 2,300 or so clones, with no singletons. Busulfan-fludarabine conditioning, marrow transplant, and cyclophosphamide on days +3 and +4 were administered. Sequencing was performed on PBMCs, taken after an allogeneic stem cell transplant with post-transplant cyclophosphamide. These receptors all come from a female patient aged 55-70 years who received an allogeneic stem cell transplant from an unrelated donor, was CMV-positive, and had acute GVHD only. Some T cells here may be from the graft donor.

This clone was counted many times. The chain has TRBV12-3 or TRBV12-4 and TRBJ2-4; 10 nucleotides agree with TRBD1. V trimming: 6 bases; J trimming: 5 bases; junction bases outside the gene matches: 16. This CDR3 comprises 18 residues. The CDR3 DNA is TGTGCCAGCAGCATAACCCTTGACAGGGGGCGTCGTCAAAACATTCAGTACTTC. Translation: CASSITLDRGRRQNIQYF.

This clone was recorded many times. The chain joins TRBV30 to TRBJ1-2; 10 bases are a match to TRBD1. The germline V gene encodes CDR1 GTSNPN and CDR2 SVGIG (reference sequence). The CDR3 totals 14 residues. J lost 5 bases, V lost 3 bases, and 6 bases had no gene match. This chain's CDR3 is CAWRGDRGDYGYTF. The CDR3 coding sequence is TGTGCCTGGAGGGGGGACAGGGGCGATTATGGCTACACCTTC. The full variable domain, rest sourced from reference TRBV30 and TRBJ1-2, is SQTIHQWPATLVQPVGSPLSLECTVEGTSNPNLYWYRQAAGRGLQLLFYSVGIGQISSEVPQNLSASRPQDRQFILSSKKLLLSDSGFYLCAWRGDRGDYGYTFGSGTRLTVV.

This clone appeared many times. V is TRBV4-2 and J is TRBJ2-7, with 7 bases lining up with TRBD1. This CDR3 is 17 amino acids long. CDR1 is LGHNA, CDR2 YNFKEQ, per germline. The J segment lost 3 bases and the V segment lost 3 bases, leaving 14 bases of the junction unmatched. CDR3 sequence: CASSHVTGQTIYYEQYF. The DNA of the CDR3 is TGTGCCAGCAGCCATGTTACGGGACAGACCATTTACTACGAGCAGTACTTC.

This clone came up many times. V gene TRBV7-2 combines with J gene TRBJ1-5, with D maybe TRBD1 (6 bases). Trimming took off 1 base at V and 6 bases at J, with 7 bases between the two ends. Germline CDR1 is SGHTA and CDR2 is FQGNSA. There are 13 residues in the CDR3. The CDR3 bases are TGTGCCAGCAGCTTAGACAGGGTTCAGCCCCAGCATTTT. Translating gives CASSLDRVQPQHF. The full variable domain, its missing parts supplied by reference TRBV7-2 and TRBJ1-5, is GAGVSQSPSNKVTEKGKDVELRCDPISGHTALYWYRQSLGQGLEFLIYFQGNSAPDKSGLPSDRFSAERTGGSVSTLTIQRTQQEDSAVYLCASSLDRVQPQHFGDGTRLSIL.

The sample holds many counts of this clone. The rearrangement links TRBV7-9 to TRBJ1-5, with TRBD1 matching 7 bases. The CDR3 is made up of 17 amino acids. V was clipped by 1 base and J by 2 bases; unmatched bases: 8. Germline CDR1 is SEHNR and CDR2 is FQNEAQ (reference sequence). The CDR3 nucleotides read TGTGCCAGCAGCTTAGAGCTCTCCGGGACAGGCAATCAGCCCCAGCATTTT. It specifies CASSLELSGTGNQPQHF.

Only a few counts were recorded for this clone. This sequence joins TRBV15 and TRBJ1-2; no definite D call. Germline CDR1 is LNHNV and CDR2 is YYDKDF (reference sequence). The CDR3 totals 13 residues. Trimming took off 0 bases at V and 8 bases at J, with 10 bases between the two ends. In nucleotides, the CDR3 is TGTGCCACCAGCAGAGAGCCGGAAGGGGGCTACACCTTC. It encodes CATSREPEGGYTF.

This clone was observed at least ten times. CDR3 sequence (DNA): TGTGCCAGCAGTCCTTACGGGGGGGCTTTGACCGGGGAGCTGTTTTTT. It translates to CASSPYGGALTGELFF. The V gene is TRBV5-4, the J gene TRBJ2-2, with 8 bases lining up with TRBD2. CDR3 size: 16 residues. Germline lookup yields CDR1 SGHNT and CDR2 YYREEE (reference sequence). The V gene end was trimmed by 5 bases and the J gene end by 5 bases; junction bases not matched to a gene: 11.

This clone was detected many times. Mismatch with germline at one junction end may stem from a read error. V is TRBV5-6 and J is TRBJ2-7, with D maybe TRBD1 (6 bases). The germline CDR1 and CDR2 sequences are SGHDT and YYEEEE. This CDR3 is built from 14 residues. CDR3 in amino acids: CASRGVGASHEQYF. The CDR3 DNA follows: TGTGCCAGCAGAGGGGTGGGGGCCTCCCACGAGCAGTACTTC.

In this sample, this clone turned up many times. The rearrangement links TRBV11-3 to TRBJ2-7, with D possibly matching TRBD2 (6 bases). This CDR3 has 14 residues. CDR1 and CDR2 from the germline V gene are SGHNT and YENEEA. Trimming took 1 base from V and 6 from J, leaving 13 bases between them. This CDR3 reads CASSLGRGEAEQYF. The CDR3 DNA sequence: TGTGCCAGCAGCTTAGGACGAGGGGAGGCCGAGCAGTACTTC.

This clone was counted at least ten times. V usage is TRBV5-1 and J usage is TRBJ2-3; D may be TRBD1 (5 bases). The V gene lost 4 bases and the J gene lost 1 base, with 16 bases spanning the gap. Germline CDR1 reads SGHRS; CDR2 reads YFSETQ. The CDR3 extends over 16 amino acids. In DNA form, the CDR3 reads TGCGCCAGCAGCCCGCGGACACCACTTCGCACAGATACGCAGTATTTT. Its protein product is CASSPRTPLRTDTQYF.

This clone was recorded many times. The genes are TRBV5-1 and TRBJ1-3; D is unresolved. Germline CDR1 is SGHRS and CDR2 is YFSETQ. The CDR3 length is 15 residues. Trimming took off 5 bases at V and 2 bases at J, with 14 bases between the two ends. The CDR3 spells CASSKGNPPGNTIYF. CDR3 sequence (DNA): TGCGCCAGCAGTAAGGGCAACCCTCCTGGAAACACCATATATTTT.

This clone came up many times. This chain joins TRBV24-1 and TRBJ2-7, with a possible D match to TRBD1 (6 bases). Germline V gives CDR1 KGHDR, CDR2 SFDVKD. CDR3 length: 15 amino acids. With 3 bases removed from V and 0 bases from J, the gap between germline ends came to 11 bases. CDR3 in amino acids: CATSDPTGGSYEQYF. CDR3 nucleotide sequence: TGTGCCACCAGTGATCCGACAGGAGGCTCCTACGAGCAGTACTTC.

This clone is labeled medium-sized. The chain has TRBV10-2 and TRBJ1-3; D may be TRBD1 (5 bases). Trimming stripped 7 bases from V and 0 bases from J, with 16 bases between. The CDR3 runs to 16 residues. Germline V gene sequence: CDR1 WSHSY, CDR2 SAAADI. The CDR3 DNA reads as TGCGCCAGCATTGGCTCTCGACAGAGCTCTGGAAACACCATATATTTT. Translated, it gives CASIGSRQSSGNTIYF.

V gene TRBV28 combines with J gene TRBJ2-3; 9 nucleotides agree with TRBD2. V was clipped by 7 bases and J by 2 bases; unmatched bases: 7. This CDR3 has 15 amino acids. The germline V gene has CDR1 MDHEN and CDR2 SYDVKM. CDR3: CASTFLAGNTDTQYF. CDR3 DNA sequence: TGTGCCAGCACTTTTCTAGCGGGGAACACAGATACGCAGTATTTT.

This clone was observed many times. The gene calls are TRBV5-4 and TRBJ2-3, with TRBD2 as a possible D gene (6 bases). V dropped 0 bases and J dropped 0 bases, with 8 bases sitting between them. The germline V gene encodes CDR1 SGHNT and CDR2 YYREEE (reference sequence). The CDR3 runs 15 residues. CDR3 DNA sequence: TGTGCCAGCAGCTTGGGAGGGACTAGCACAGATACGCAGTATTTT. This sequence encodes CASSLGGTSTDTQYF. The variable domain in full, completed from reference TRBV5-4 and TRBJ2-3, reads ETGVTQSPTHLIKTRGQQVTLRCSSQSGHNTVSWYQQALGQGPQFIFQYYREEENGRGNFPPRFSGLQFPNYSSELNVNALELDDSALYLCASSLGGTSTDTQYFGPGTRLTVL.

This clone appeared many times. The chain joins TRBV6-2 or TRBV6-3 to TRBJ1-1; D is perhaps TRBD1 (5 bases). Germline V gene data show CDR1 as MNHEY and CDR2 as SVGEGT. The CDR3 is made up of 13 amino acids. The V end lost 7 bases, the J end lost 1 base, and 10 bases lay between the germline ends. In DNA form, the CDR3 reads TGTGCCAGCACTCTCGGACAGAACACTGAAGCTTTCTTT. Amino acid sequence: CASTLGQNTEAFF.

This clone was picked up many times. V gene TRBV7-9 combines with J gene TRBJ1-5, with D perhaps matching TRBD1 (6 bases). The germline CDR1 and CDR2 sequences are SEHNR and FQNEAQ (reference sequence). V dropped 6 bases and J dropped 0 bases, with 18 bases sitting between them. The CDR3 is 17 amino acids. The CDR3 region is CASSNEKGHFSNQPQHF. As DNA, the CDR3 is TGTGCCAGCAGTAATGAGAAGGGACACTTTAGCAATCAGCCCCAGCATTTT.